This TCR beta chain was captured by sequencing in a study of shared clonotypes between healthy human individuals. The germline V and J ends were trimmed by 3 bases and 0 bases, with 10 bases remaining between them. From germline, CDR1 is SGHNT and CDR2 YYREEE (reference sequence). This CDR3 is 16 amino acids long. The assay was immunoSEQ multiplex PCR, and TCRdb's table has in-frame clones only and misses some. The profile shows roughly 2.4 million clones, approximately 96% of them singletons. This TCR was sampled from a man aged 18-30 years in good health. The chain couples TRBV5-4 to TRBJ2-6; D unresolved. The sample comprised naive CD4+ T cells sorted from blood. The sample's subset: CD45RA+ positively selected. This chain's CDR3 is CASSSGTYSGANVLTF. CDR3 nucleotide sequence: TGTGCCAGCAGCTCCGGCACTTACTCTGGGGCCAACGTCCTGACTTTC.